The sequence of this T cell receptor (beta chain) was determined in a study of a mutant IDH1 vaccine in newly diagnosed glioma. In regard to this clone: As yet, its antigen is unknown.

The junction had 12 bases not matched to a gene; V was cut back by 7 bases and J by 3 bases. Germline CDR1 reads MDHEN; CDR2 reads SYDVKM. The CDR3 contains 15 residues. Profiling relied on immunoSEQ multiplex PCR, and the TCRdb table lists in-frame clones only, not all of them. The data contain around 85,000 clones, approximately 85% of them singletons. Whole-study findings and limits: Any relationship between pseudoprogression and changes in top peripheral T cell clonotypes seemed absent.

Described time point: week 23, last vaccination. It was 300 ug of mutant IDH1 20-mer peptide that made up each vaccine dose, given with topical imiquimod. The sequence was collected from a man aged 25-45 years with glioma. Some clones in this sample may be carry-over from other donors' samples. Sample: PBMCs, taken from a glioma patient whose treatment included an IDH1 peptide vaccine. J is TRBJ2-7 and V is TRBV28, with TRBD1 identical over 7 bases. The CDR3 sequence: CASNSRQGRYYEQYF. Written as DNA, the CDR3 is TGTGCCAGCAATTCCCGACAGGGACGATACTACGAGCAGTACTTC.